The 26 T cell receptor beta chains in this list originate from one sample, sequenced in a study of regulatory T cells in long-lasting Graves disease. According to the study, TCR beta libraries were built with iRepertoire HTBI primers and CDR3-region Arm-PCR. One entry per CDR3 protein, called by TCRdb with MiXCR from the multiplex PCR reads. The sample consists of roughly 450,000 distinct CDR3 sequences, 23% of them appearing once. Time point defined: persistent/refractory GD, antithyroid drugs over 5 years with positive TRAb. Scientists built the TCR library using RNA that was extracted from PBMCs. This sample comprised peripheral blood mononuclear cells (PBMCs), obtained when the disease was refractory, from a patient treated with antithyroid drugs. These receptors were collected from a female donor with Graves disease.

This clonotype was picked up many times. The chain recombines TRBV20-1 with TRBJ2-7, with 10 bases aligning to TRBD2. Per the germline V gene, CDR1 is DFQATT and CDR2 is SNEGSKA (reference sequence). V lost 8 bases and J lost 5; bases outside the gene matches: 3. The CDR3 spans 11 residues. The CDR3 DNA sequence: TGCAGTCCGCTAGCGGGAGACGAGCAGTACTTC. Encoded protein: CSPLAGDEQYF.

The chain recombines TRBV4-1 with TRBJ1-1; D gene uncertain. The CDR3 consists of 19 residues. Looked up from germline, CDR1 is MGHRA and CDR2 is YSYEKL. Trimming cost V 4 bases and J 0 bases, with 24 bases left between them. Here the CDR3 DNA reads TGCGCCAGCAGCCTCTCAGCCGTTTCCCTCGGTTCGGTGAACACTGAAGCTTTCTTT. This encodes CASSLSAVSLGSVNTEAFF.

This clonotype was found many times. The CDR3 DNA reads as TGTGCCAGCAGTCGGACACTTAACTATGGCTACACCTTC. Amino acids: CASSRTLNYGYTF. This chain uses TRBV28 with TRBJ1-2, with TRBD1 as a possible D gene (5 bases). The germline V and J ends were trimmed by 5 bases and 1 base, with 8 bases remaining between them. Per germline, CDR1 MDHEN and CDR2 SYDVKM. The CDR3 is 13 residues long.

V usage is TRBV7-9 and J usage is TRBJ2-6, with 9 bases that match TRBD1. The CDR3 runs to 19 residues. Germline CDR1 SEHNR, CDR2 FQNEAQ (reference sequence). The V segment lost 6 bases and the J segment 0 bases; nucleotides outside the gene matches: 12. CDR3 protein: CASRKSPGTGSSGANVLTF. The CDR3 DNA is TGTGCCAGCAGGAAGAGTCCCGGGACAGGGTCCTCTGGGGCCAACGTCCTGACTTTC.

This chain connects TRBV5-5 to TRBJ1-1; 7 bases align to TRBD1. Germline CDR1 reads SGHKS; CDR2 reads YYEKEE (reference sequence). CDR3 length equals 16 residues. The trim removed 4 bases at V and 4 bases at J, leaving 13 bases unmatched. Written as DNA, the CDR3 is TGTGCCAGCAGCCTAGACAGGGTTAACGTGGTCACTGAAGCTTTCTTT. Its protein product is CASSLDRVNVVTEAFF.

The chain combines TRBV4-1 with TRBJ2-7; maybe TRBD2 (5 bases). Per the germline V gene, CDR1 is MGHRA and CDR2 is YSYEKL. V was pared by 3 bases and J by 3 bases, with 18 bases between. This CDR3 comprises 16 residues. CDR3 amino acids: CASSHLVSSDYYEQYF. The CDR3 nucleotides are TGCGCCAGCAGCCATTTGGTATCCTCAGACTACTACGAGCAGTACTTC.

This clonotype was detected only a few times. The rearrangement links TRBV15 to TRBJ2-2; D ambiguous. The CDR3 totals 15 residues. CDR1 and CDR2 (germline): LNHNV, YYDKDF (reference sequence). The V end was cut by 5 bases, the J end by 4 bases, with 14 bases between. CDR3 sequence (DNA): TGTGCCACCAGCCTACCCCTCCCCCGCACCGGGGAGCTGTTTTTT. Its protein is CATSLPLPRTGELFF.

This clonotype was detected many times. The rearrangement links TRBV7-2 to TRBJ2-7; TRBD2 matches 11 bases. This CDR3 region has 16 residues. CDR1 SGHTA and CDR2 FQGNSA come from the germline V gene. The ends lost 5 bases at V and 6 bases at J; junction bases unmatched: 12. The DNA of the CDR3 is TGTGCCAGCAGCGCTGGGACTAGCGGAACTTTCAGCGAGCAGTACTTC. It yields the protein CASSAGTSGTFSEQYF.

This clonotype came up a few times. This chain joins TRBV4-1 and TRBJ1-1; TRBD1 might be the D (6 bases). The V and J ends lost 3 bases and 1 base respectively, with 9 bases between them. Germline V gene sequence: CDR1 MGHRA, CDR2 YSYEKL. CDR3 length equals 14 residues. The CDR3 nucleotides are TGCGCCAGCAGCCACCTGACAGGGAACACTGAAGCTTTCTTT. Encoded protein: CASSHLTGNTEAFF.

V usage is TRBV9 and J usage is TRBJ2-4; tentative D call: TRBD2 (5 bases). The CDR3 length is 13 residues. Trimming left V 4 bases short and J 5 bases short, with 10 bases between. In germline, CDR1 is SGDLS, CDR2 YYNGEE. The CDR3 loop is CASSSGKENIQYF. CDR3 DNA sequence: TGTGCCAGCAGCTCCGGGAAAGAAAACATTCAGTACTTC.

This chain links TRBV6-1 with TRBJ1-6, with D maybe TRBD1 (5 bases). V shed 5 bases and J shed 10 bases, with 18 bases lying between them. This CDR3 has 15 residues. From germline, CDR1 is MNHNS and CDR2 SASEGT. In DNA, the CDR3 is TGTGCCAGCAGTATATCGAGGGGATCCTACTCACCCCTCCACTTT. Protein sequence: CASSISRGSYSPLHF.

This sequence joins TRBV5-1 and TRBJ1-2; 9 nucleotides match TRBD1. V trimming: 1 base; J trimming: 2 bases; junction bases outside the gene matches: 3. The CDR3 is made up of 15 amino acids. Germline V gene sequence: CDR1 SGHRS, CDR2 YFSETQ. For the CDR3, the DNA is TGCGCCAGCAGCTTGTTCGGACAGGGGAACTATGGCTACACCTTC. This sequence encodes CASSLFGQGNYGYTF.

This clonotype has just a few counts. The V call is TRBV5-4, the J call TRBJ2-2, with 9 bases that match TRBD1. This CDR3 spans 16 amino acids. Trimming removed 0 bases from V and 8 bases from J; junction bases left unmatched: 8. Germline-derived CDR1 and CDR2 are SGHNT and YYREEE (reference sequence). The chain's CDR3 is CASSLVDRGNGGELFF. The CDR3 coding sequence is TGTGCCAGCAGCTTGGTGGACAGGGGAAACGGGGGGGAGCTGTTTTTT.

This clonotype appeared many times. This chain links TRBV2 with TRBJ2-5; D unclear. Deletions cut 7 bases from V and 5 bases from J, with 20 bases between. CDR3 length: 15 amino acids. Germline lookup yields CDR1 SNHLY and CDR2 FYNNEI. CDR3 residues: CASITTTPQAETQYF. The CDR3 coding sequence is TGTGCCAGCATAACTACGACCCCGCAGGCGGAGACCCAGTACTTC.

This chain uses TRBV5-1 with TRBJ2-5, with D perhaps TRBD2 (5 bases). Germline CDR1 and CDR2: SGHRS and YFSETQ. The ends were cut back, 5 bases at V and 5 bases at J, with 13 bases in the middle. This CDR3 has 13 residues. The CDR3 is CASSPIAYETQYF. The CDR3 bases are TGCGCCAGCAGTCCAATAGCGTATGAGACCCAGTACTTC.

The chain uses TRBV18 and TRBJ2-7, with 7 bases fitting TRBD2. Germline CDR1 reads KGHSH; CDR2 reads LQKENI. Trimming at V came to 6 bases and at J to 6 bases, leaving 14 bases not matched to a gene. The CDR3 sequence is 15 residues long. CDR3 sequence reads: CASSRPGGGLAEQYF. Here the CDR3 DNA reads TGTGCCAGCTCCCGACCGGGGGGAGGACTTGCCGAGCAGTACTTC.

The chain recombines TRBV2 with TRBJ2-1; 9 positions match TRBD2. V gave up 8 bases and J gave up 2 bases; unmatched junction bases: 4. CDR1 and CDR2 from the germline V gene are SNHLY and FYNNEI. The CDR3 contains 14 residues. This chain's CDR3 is CASSTSGTYNEQFF. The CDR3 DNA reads TGTGCCAGCTCGACTAGCGGAACCTACAATGAGCAGTTCTTC.

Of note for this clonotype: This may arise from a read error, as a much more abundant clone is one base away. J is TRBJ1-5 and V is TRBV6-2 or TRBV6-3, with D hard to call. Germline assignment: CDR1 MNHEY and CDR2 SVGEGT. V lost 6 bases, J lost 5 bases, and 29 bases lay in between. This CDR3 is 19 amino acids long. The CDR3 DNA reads TGTGCCAGCAGCTACCCACCGCACCCTGGGTCTGGGAGCGATCAGCCCCAGCATTTT. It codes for CASSYPPHPGSGSDQPQHF.

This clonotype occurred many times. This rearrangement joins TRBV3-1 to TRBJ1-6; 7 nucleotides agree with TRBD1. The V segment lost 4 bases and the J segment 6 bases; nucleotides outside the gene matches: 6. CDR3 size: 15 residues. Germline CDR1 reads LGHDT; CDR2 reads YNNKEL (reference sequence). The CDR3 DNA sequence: TGTGCCAGCAGCCCCCGGGACAGTTCTAATTCACCCCTCCACTTT. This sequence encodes CASSPRDSSNSPLHF.

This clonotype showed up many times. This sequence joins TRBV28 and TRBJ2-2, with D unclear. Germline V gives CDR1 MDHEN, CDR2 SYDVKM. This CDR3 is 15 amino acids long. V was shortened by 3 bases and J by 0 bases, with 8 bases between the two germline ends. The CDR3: CASSFWFPNTGELFF. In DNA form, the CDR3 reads TGTGCCAGCAGTTTTTGGTTTCCGAACACCGGGGAGCTGTTTTTT. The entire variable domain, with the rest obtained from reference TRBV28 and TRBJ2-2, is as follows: DVKVTQSSRYLVKRTGEKVFLECVQDMDHENMFWYRQDPGLGLRLIYFSYDVKMKEKGDIPEGYSVSREKKERFSLILESASTNQTSMYLCASSFWFPNTGELFFGEGSRLTVL.

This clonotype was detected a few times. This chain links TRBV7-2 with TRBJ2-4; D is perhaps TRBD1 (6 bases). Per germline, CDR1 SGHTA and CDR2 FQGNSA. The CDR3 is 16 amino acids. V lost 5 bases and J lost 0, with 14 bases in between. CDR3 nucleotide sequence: TGTGCCAGCAGCCCCAGGGGCGAACTAGCCAAAAACATTCAGTACTTC. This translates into CASSPRGELAKNIQYF.

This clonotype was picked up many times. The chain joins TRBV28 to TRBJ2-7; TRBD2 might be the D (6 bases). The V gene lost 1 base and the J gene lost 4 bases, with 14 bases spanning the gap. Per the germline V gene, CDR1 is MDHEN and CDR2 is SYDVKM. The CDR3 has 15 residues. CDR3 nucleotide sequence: TGTGCCAGCAGTTTATTTGCGGGATCCGATTACGAGCAGTACTTC. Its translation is CASSLFAGSDYEQYF.

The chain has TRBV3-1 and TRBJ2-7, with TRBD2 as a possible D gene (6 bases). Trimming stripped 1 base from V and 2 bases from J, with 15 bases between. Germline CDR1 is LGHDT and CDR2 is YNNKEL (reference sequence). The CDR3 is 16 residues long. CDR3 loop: CASSQAGGGATYEQYF. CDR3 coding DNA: TGTGCCAGCAGCCAAGCGGGTGGCGGGGCGACCTACGAGCAGTACTTC.

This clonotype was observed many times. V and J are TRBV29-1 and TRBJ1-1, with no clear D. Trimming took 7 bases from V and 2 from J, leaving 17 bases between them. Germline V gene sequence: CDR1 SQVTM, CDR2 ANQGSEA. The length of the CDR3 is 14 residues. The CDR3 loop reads CSAATPWANTEAFF. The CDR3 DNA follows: TGCAGCGCCGCAACTCCTTGGGCTAACACTGAAGCTTTCTTT.

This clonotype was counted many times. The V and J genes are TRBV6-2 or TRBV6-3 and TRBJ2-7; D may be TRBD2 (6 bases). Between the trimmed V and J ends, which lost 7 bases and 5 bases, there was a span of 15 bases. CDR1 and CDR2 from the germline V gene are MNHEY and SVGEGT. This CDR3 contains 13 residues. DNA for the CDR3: TGTGCCAGCACCGGGGACTTTATCCACGAGCAGTACTTC. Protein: CASTGDFIHEQYF.

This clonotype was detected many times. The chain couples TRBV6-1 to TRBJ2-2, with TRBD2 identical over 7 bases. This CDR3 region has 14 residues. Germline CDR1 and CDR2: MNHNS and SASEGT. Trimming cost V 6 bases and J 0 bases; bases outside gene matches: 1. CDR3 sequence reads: CASRGLPNTGELFF. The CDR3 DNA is TGTGCCAGCAGGGGACTACCGAACACCGGGGAGCTGTTTTTT.